The 2 T cell receptor beta chains reported below all come from one sample, sequenced in a study of shared clonotypes between healthy human individuals. Profiling relied on immunoSEQ multiplex PCR, and the TCRdb table lists in-frame clones only, not all of them. The sample includes around 2.3 million clones, under 97% of them seen just once. Specimen: naive CD4+ T cells sorted from blood. Stated subset: CD45RA+ positively selected. The receptors come from a man aged 18-30 years in good health.

The rearrangement uses TRBV20-1 and TRBJ1-1; D uncertain. Trimming pared 2 bases from V and 3 bases from J, leaving 4 bases between. Germline lookup yields CDR1 DFQATT and CDR2 SNEGSKA (reference sequence). The CDR3 length is 11 residues. The CDR3 nucleotides are TGCAGTGCTAGATTTGACACTGAAGCTTTCTTT. Translated: CSARFDTEAFF.

This clone was detected only once. Other DNA sequences from this sample encode an identical CDR3 as well. The gene calls are TRBV7-2 and TRBJ2-3, with 7 bases aligning to TRBD1. The ends lost 4 bases at V and 6 bases at J; junction bases unmatched: 1. The CDR3 has 12 residues. Looked up from germline, CDR1 is SGHTA and CDR2 is FQGNSA. CDR3 DNA: TGTGCCAGCAGCTCACAGGGGGATACGCAGTATTTT. Residues: CASSSQGDTQYF.